A selection of T cell receptor beta chains follows, all from one sample in a study of shared T cell receptors in the human thymus. Some clones are missing from TCRdb's copy, which holds only in-frame ones; the method was immunoSEQ multiplex PCR. The table has tens of thousands of clones, more than 90% seen once. The sample comprised thymocytes. These receptors were collected from a human donor. Both conserved end residues are part of each CDR3. Fields, in order: J gene, V gene, CDR3 protein.

>TRBJ1-6|TRBV27
CASSAKLGDRLLSYNSPLHF
>TRBJ2-1|TRBV4-1
CASSQLLANEQFF
>TRBJ2-3|TRBV14
CASSQDIGGPDTQYF
>TRBJ1-2|TRBV11-2
CASSLGVGTYGYTF
>TRBJ2-7|TRBV29-1
CSGQGEGSGEQYF
>TRBJ1-1|TRBV11-2
CASSLYPMGDLNTEAFF
>TRBJ1-3|TRBV11-2
CASIREDRGPGNTIYF
>TRBJ1-5|TRBV27
CASSPGPGAGQPQHF
>TRBJ1-1|TRBV7-3
CASSSSGTVEAFF
>TRBJ1-1|TRBV5-6
CASSFAEMAFF
>TRBJ2-7|TRBV5-1
CASSLVGVESSYEQYF
>TRBJ2-1|TRBV4-1
CASPGGGLNEQFF
>TRBJ2-5|TRBV14
CASSQTGPPAQYF
>TRBJ2-6|TRBV5-1
CASSLVPSGGFSSSGANVLTF
>TRBJ1-5|TRBV7-8
CASSLGGGDQPQHF
>TRBJ2-5|TRBV2
CASSVYARGLLQETQYF
>TRBJ1-1|TRBV15
CATSREGQGRRETEAFF
>TRBJ2-5|TRBV28
CASSFSPWDPRREETQYF
>TRBJ2-5|TRBV5-1
CASSLPAPTGKAQETQYF
>TRBJ2-3|TRBV5-1
CASRHINRRSTDTQYF
>TRBJ2-7|TRBV10-3
CAISVGGLVGYYEQYF
>TRBJ1-1|TRBV25-1
CASSDGTVNTEAFF
>TRBJ2-7|TRBV7-2
CASSLILGAGYEQYF
>TRBJ2-1|TRBV2
CASSEYLAGEGEQFF
>TRBJ1-4|TRBV5-4
CASGLKPGQGFEKLFF
>TRBJ2-3|TRBV7-8
CASSLAQISGTSGGTDTQYF
>TRBJ2-7|TRBV27
CASSSPAGRSSYEQYF
>TRBJ2-7|TRBV27
CASRGPSYEQYF
>TRBJ1-4|TRBV7-6
CASSRDRVNEKLFF
>TRBJ1-6|TRBV18
CASSSGQGIENSPLHF
>TRBJ2-1|TRBV27
CASSSTGGPSANEQFF
>TRBJ2-6|TRBV5-1
CASSLETGGPVYSGANVLTF
>TRBJ2-7|TRBV4-3
CASSPYKVSYEQYF
>TRBJ1-1|TRBV7-2
CASSLRQDMNTEAFF
>TRBJ1-5|TRBV5-1
CASSPGQGLNQPQHF
>TRBJ1-6|TRBV15
CATSSQESSYNSPLHF
>TRBJ2-4|TRBV5-4
CASSLRGPRRRAKNIQYF
>TRBJ1-5|TRBV28
CASSGKEDRKGGSGQPQHF
>TRBJ1-4|TRBV6-5
CASSPRGVKLFF
>TRBJ2-6|TRBV11-3
CASSLDLILAEPSGANVLTF
>TRBJ2-7|TRBV27
CASRKLGHLYEQYF
>TRBJ1-2|TRBV5-1
CASKVDRESGYDGYTF
>TRBJ2-1|TRBV2
CASRGTDKQFF
>TRBJ1-3|TRBV29-1
CSVSGSDRSSGNTIYF
>TRBJ1-1|TRBV6-6
CASSFSEGVTEAFF
>TRBJ1-5|TRBV7-2
CASSPPGGPPQPQHF
>TRBJ1-3|TRBV6-6
CASSPPQGAFGNTIYF
>TRBJ2-7|TRBV28
CASSLEDSSYEQYF
>TRBJ1-2|TRBV5-6
CASSIRQGRYGYTF
>TRBJ1-1|TRBV6-5
CASSYSTGSGNTEAFF
>TRBJ2-1|TRBV14
CASSQEVVGNSSYNEQFF
>TRBJ2-1|TRBV27
CASSFGLAVDNEQFF
>TRBJ1-2|TRBV19
CASSILGQGGDGYTF
>TRBJ1-2|TRBV4-2
CASSELGGTVYGYTF
>TRBJ2-7|TRBV28
CASSHLQGFRIYEQYF
>TRBJ1-5|TRBV4-3
CASSQDLEVSNQPQHF